What follows is one T cell receptor beta chain and its context. TCRdb's copy holds only in-frame clones and misses some; the assay was immunoSEQ multiplex PCR. The table shows about 150,000 clones, with 85% to 95% occurring only once. These data come from a study of control samples from healthy donors and cancer patients. This CDR3 is 13 amino acids long. Trimming at V came to 10 bases and at J to 7 bases, leaving 4 bases not matched to a gene. Germline loops: CDR1 SNHLY, CDR2 FYNNEI. The chain uses TRBV2 and TRBJ1-6; 10 nucleotides agree with TRBD1. The source of this sequence is a man aged 45 to 65 in good health. The sample comprised blood. The CDR3 DNA reads TGTGCCATTGCGGGACAGGGGAATTCACCCCTCCACTTT. Translating it yields CAIAGQGNSPLHF.